This TCR beta chain was captured in a study of blood T cell repertoires in COVID-19. About the study: Material from acute and convalescent COVID-19 was sourced from the United States, Italy and Spain. Sample material is recorded as cDNA or gDNA derived from T cells, B-cell-depleted T cells, or PBMCs.

Data came from immunoSEQ multiplex PCR; TCRdb stores just in-frame clones and leaves some out. In the table there are roughly 50,000 clones, about 85% of which are singletons. This TCR derives from a human donor in a cohort sampled during active COVID-19. The sequenced material came from peripheral blood.

This CDR3 is CASSADSYEQYF. CDR3 DNA: TGTGCCAGCAGCGCGGACTCCTACGAGCAGTACTTC. The chain couples TRBV2 to TRBJ2-7; unclear D gene. The CDR3 loop spans 12 amino acids. CDR1 and CDR2 (germline): SNHLY, FYNNEI. Deletions cut 6 bases from V and 0 bases from J, with 6 bases between.